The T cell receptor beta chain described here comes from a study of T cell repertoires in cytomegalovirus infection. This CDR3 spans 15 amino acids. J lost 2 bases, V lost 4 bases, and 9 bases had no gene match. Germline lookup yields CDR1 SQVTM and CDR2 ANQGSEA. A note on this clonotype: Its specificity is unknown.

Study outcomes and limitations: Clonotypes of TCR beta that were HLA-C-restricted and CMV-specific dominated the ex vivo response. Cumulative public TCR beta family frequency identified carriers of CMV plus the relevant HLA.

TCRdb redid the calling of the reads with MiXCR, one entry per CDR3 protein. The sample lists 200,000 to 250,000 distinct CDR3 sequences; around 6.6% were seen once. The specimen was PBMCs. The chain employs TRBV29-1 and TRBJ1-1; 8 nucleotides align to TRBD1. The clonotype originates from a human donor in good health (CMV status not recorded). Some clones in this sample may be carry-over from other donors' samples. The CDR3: CSVGVLTGVNTEAFF. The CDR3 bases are TGCAGCGTTGGGGTCCTGACAGGGGTAAACACTGAAGCTTTCTTT.